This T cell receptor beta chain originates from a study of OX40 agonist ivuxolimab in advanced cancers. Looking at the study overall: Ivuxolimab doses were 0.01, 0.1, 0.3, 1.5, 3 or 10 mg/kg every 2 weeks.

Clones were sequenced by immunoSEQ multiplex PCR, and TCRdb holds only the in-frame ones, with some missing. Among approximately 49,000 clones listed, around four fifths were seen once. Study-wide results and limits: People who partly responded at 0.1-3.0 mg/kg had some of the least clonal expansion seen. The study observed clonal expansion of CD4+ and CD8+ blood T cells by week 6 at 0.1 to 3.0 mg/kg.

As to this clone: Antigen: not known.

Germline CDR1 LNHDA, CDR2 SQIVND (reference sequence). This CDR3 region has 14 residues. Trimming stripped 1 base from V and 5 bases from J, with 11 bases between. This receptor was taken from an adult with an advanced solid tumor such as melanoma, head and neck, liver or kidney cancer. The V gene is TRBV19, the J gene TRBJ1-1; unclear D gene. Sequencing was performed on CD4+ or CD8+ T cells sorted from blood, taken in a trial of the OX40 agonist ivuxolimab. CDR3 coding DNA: TGTGCCAGTAGTATAGTAGGTATAGGGACTGAAGCTTTCTTT. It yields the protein CASSIVGIGTEAFF.